This T cell receptor beta chain was identified in a study of control samples from healthy donors and cancer patients. Germline V gene data show CDR1 as SGHRS and CDR2 as YFSETQ. This CDR3 comprises 15 residues. The J segment lost 6 bases and the V segment lost 2 bases, leaving 4 bases of the junction unmatched. TCRdb's table, derived via immunoSEQ multiplex PCR, lists solely in-frame clones and lacks some. The table shows over 100,000 clones, with about 90% occurring only once. The rearrangement links TRBV5-1 to TRBJ2-2; 10 nucleotides line up with TRBD1. The sample comprised blood. This sequence was found in a woman aged 45-59 years in good health. The CDR3, as DNA: TGCGCCAGCAGCTTCTCCGGGACAGGGGCCGGGGAGCTGTTTTTT. Translated, it gives CASSFSGTGAGELFF. Drawing the rest from reference TRBV5-1 and TRBJ2-2, the complete variable domain is KAGVTQTPRYLIKTRGQQVTLSCSPISGHRSVSWYQQTPGQGLQFLFEYFSETQRNKGNFPGRFSGRQFSNSRSEMNVSTLELGDSALYLCASSFSGTGAGELFFGEGSRLTVL.